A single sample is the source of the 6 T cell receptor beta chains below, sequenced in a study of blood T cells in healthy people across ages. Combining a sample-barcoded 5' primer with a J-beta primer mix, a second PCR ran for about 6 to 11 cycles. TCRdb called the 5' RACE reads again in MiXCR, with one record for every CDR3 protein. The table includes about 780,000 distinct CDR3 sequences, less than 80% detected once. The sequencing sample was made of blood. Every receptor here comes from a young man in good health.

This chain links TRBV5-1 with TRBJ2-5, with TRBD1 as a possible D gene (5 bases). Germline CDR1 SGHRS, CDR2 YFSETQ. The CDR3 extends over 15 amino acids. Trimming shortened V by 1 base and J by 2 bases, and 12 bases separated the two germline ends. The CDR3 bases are TGCGCCAGCAGCTTGTTAGGGGTTTATCAAGAGACCCAGTACTTC. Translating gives CASSLLGVYQETQYF.

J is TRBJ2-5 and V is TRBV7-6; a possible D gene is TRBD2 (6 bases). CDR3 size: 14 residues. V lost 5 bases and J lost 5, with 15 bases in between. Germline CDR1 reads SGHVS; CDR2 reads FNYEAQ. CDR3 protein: CASSINSGRETQYF. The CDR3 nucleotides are TGTGCCAGCAGCATAAATTCGGGGAGGGAGACCCAGTACTTC.

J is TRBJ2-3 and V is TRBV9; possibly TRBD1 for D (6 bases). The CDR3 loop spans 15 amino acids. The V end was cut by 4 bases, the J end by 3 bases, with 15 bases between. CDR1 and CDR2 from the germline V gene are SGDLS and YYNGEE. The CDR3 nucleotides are TGTGCCAGCAGCCAACAGGGTCTAGAGACAGATACGCAGTATTTT. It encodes CASSQQGLETDTQYF.

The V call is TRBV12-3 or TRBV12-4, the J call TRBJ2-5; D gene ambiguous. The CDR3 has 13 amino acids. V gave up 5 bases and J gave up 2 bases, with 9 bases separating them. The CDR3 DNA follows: TGTGCCAGCAGTGCCCCCCGGCAAGAGACCCAGTACTTC. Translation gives CASSAPRQETQYF.

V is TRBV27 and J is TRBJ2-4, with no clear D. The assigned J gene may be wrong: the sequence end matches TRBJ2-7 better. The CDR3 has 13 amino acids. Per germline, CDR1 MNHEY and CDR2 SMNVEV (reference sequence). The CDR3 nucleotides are TGTGCCAGCAGTCCGGCATCCTTCTACGAGCAGTACTTC. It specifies CASSPASFYEQYF.

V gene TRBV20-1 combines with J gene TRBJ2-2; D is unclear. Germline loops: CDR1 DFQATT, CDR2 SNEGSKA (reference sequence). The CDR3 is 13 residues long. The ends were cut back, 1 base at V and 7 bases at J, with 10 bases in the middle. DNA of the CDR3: TGCAGTGCTAGAGGTCGGGTTGACGGGGAGCTGTTTTTT. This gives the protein CSARGRVDGELFF.